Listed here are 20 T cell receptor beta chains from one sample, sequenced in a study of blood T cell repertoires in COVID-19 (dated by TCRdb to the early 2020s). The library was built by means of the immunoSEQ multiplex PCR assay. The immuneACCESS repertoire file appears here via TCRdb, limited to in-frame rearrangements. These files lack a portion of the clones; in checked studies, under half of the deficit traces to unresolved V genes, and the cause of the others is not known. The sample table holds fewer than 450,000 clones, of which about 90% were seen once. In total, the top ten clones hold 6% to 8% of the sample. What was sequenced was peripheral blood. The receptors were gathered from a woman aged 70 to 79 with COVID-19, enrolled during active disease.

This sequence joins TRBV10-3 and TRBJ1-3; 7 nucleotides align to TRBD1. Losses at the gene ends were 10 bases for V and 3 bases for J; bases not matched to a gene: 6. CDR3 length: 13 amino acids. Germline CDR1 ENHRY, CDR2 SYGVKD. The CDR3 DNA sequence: TGTGCCACCCATGACAGGGATGGAAACACCATATATTTT. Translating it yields CATHDRDGNTIYF.

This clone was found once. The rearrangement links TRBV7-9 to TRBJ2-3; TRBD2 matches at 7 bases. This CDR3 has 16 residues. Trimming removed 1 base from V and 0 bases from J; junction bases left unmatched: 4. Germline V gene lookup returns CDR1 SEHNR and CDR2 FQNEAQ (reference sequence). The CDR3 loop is CASSLVSGESTDTQYF. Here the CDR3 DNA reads TGTGCCAGCAGCTTAGTAAGCGGGGAGAGCACAGATACGCAGTATTTT. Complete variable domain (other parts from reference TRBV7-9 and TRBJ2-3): DTGVSQNPRHKITKRGQNVTFRCDPISEHNRLYWYRQTLGQGPEFLTYFQNEAQLEKSRLLSDRFSAERPKGSFSTLEIQRTEQGDSAMYLCASSLVSGESTDTQYFGPGTRLTVL.

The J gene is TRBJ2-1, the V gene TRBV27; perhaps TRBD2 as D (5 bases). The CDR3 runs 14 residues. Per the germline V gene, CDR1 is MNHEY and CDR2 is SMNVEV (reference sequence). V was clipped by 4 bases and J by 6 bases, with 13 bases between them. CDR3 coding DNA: TGTGCCAGCAGTTCCTCCGGAGGAGTCAATGAGCAGTTCTTC. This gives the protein CASSSSGGVNEQFF.

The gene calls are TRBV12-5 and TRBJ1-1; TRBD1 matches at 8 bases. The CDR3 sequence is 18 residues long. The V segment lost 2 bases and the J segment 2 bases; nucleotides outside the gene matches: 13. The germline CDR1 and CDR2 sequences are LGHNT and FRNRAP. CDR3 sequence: CASGLILDRDRLNTEAFF. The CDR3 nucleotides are TGTGCTAGTGGTTTGATCCTTGACCGGGACAGGCTTAACACTGAAGCTTTCTTT.

This CDR3 reads CASSQEAGFTSPLHF. CDR3 nucleotides: TGCGCCAGCAGCCAAGAGGCCGGGTTTACTTCACCCCTCCACTTT. The V and J genes are TRBV4-1 and TRBJ1-6; D is undetermined. Germline V gene lookup returns CDR1 MGHRA and CDR2 YSYEKL. With 0 bases removed from V and 9 bases from J, the gap between germline ends came to 12 bases. There are 15 residues in the CDR3.

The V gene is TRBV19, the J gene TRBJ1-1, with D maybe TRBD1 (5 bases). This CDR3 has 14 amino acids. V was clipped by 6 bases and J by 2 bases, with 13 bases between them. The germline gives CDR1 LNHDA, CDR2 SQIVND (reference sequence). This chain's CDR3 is CASRGASLNTEAFF. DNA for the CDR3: TGTGCCAGTAGAGGGGCCAGCCTTAACACTGAAGCTTTCTTT.

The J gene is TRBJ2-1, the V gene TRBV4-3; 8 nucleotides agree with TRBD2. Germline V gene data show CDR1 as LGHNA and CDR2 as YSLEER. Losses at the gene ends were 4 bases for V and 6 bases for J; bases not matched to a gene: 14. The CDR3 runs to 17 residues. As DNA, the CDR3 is TGCGCCAGCAGCCCCGGCGGGGGGACTGGTGGGTTCAATGAGCAGTTCTTC. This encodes CASSPGGGTGGFNEQFF.

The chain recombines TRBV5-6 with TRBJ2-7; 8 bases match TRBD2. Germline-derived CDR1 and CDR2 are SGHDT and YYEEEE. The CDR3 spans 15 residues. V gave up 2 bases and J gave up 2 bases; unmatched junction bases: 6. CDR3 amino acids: CASSLGGGPTYEQYF. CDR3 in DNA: TGTGCCAGCAGCTTAGGCGGGGGGCCTACCTACGAGCAGTACTTC.

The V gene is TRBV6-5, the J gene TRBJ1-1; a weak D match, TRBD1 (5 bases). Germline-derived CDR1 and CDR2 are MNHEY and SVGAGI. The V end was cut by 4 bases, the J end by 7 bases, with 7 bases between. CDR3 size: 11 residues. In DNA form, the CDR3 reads TGTGCCAGCAGTTCGACAGATGAAGCTTTCTTT. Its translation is CASSSTDEAFF.

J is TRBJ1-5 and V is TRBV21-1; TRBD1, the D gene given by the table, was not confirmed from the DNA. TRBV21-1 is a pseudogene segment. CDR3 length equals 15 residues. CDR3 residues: CASSPGQGAGQPQHF. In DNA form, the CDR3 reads TGTGCCAGCAGCCCCGGACAGGGGGCAGGACAGCCCCAGCATTTT.

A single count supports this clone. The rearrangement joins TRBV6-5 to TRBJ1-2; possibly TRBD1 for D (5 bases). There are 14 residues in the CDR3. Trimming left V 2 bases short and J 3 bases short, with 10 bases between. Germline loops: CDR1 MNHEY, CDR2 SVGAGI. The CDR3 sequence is CASSYLSGDYGYTF. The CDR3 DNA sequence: TGTGCCAGCAGTTACCTATCGGGGGACTATGGCTACACCTTC.

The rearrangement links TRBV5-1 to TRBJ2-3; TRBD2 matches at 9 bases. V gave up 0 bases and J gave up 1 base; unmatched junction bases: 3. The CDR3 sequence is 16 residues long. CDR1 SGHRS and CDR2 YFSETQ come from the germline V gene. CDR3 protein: CASSLDLAGGTDTQYF. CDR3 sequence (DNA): TGCGCCAGCAGCTTGGACTTAGCGGGGGGCACAGATACGCAGTATTTT.

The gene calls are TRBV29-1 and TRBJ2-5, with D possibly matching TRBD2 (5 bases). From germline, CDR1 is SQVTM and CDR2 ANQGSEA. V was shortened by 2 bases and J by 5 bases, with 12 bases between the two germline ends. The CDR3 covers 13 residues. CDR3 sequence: CSVESPGSETQYF. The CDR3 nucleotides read TGCAGCGTTGAATCACCGGGGTCGGAGACCCAGTACTTC.

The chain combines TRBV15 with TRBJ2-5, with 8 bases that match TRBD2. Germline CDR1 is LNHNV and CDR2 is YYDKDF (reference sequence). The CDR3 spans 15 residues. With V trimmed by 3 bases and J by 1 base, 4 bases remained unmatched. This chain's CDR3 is CATSRSGGLQETQYF. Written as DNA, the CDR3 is TGTGCCACCAGCAGGAGCGGGGGCCTCCAAGAGACCCAGTACTTC.

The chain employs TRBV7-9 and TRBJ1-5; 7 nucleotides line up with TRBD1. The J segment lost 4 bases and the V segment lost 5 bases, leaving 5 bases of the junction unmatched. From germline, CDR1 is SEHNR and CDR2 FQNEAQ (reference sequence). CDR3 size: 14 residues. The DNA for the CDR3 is TGTGCCAGCAGCCCCGGGACAGATAATCAGCCCCAGCATTTT. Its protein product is CASSPGTDNQPQHF. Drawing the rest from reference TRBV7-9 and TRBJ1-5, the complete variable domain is DTGVSQNPRHKITKRGQNVTFRCDPISEHNRLYWYRQTLGQGPEFLTYFQNEAQLEKSRLLSDRFSAERPKGSFSTLEIQRTEQGDSAMYLCASSPGTDNQPQHFGDGTRLSIL.

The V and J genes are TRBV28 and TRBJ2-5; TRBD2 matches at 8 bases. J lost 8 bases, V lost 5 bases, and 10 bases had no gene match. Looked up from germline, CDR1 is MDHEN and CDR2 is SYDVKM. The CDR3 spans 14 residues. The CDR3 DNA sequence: TGTGCCAGCAGTCGGGGGGGGCAGTCGATAACCCAGTACTTC. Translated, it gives CASSRGGQSITQYF.

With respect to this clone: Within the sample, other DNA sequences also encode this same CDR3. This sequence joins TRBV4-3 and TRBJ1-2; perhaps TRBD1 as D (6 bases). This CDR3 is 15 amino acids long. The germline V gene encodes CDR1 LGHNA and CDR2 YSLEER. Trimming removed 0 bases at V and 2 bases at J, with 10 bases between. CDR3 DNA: TGCGCCAGCAGCCAAGACAGGGGAGGGAACTATGGCTACACCTTC. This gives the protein CASSQDRGGNYGYTF.

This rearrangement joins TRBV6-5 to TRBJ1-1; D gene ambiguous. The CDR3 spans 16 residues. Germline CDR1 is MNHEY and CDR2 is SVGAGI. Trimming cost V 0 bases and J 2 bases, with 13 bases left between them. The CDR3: CASSYSTRPPNTEAFF. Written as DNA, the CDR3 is TGTGCCAGCAGTTACTCGACTCGGCCACCTAACACTGAAGCTTTCTTT.

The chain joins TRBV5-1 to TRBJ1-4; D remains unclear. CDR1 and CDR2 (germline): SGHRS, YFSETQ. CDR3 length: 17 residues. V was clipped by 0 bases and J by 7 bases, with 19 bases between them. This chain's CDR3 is CASSLGSHSRAIEKLFF. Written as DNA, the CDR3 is TGCGCCAGCAGCTTGGGATCTCACAGCCGCGCCATTGAAAAACTGTTTTTT.

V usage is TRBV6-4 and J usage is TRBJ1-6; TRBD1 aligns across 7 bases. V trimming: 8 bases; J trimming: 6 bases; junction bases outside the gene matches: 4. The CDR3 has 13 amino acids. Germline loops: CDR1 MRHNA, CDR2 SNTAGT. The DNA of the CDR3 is TGTGCCAGCGCTACAGGGGCTAATTCACCCCTCCACTTT. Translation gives CASATGANSPLHF.